These T cell receptor beta chains were read from a single sample in a study of tumor and adjacent non-tumor tissue in lung cancer. Each CDR3 protein gets one entry after TCRdb re-called the multiplex PCR reads with MiXCR. The table lists more than 45,000 distinct CDR3 sequences, about 70% of them singletons. Sequencing used distant non-tumor lung tissue. The receptor set was obtained from a woman aged 55-69 years with non-small cell lung cancer. Each CDR3 is given with its conserved first and last residue. The order of the fields is D gene, clone size, J gene, V gene, CDR3 length, CDR3 protein, CDR3 DNA. The D gene is left open where the match is weak. Size is omitted from some rows. Given values are once, few, many or a class for expanded clones.

TRBD1,NA,TRBJ2-7,TRBV29-1,12,CNVEGQTYEQYF,TGCAACGTTGAGGGACAGACTTACGAGCAGTATTTC
NA,NA,TRBJ1-1,TRBV6-2/TRBV6-3,14,CASSTCLTALVAFF,TGTGCCAGCAGTACCTGCTTGACCGCCTTGGTGGCTTTCTTT
NA,many,TRBJ1-2,TRBV28,13,CASSLTGIYGYTF,TGTGCCAGCAGTTTAACAGGCATCTATGGCTACACCTTC
NA,few,TRBJ2-1,TRBV24-1,15,CVTSDLTGGPNEQFF,TGTGTCACCAGTGATTTGACAGGTGGGCCCAATGAGCAGTTCTTC
NA,many,TRBJ1-2,TRBV28,15,CASSVDSSANYGYTF,TGTGCCAGCAGTGTGGACAGCTCAGCTAACTATGGCTACACCTTC
NA,NA,TRBJ2-1,TRBV11-3,14,CATRKGELDNEQFF,TGTGCCACACGTAAGGGTGAATTAGACAATGAGCAGTTCTTC
TRBD1,NA,TRBJ1-1,TRBV20-1,13,CSAIRGPGTEAFF,TGCAGTGCTATCAGGGGGCCGGGTACTGAAGCTTTCTTT
TRBD1,NA,TRBJ1-1,TRBV20-1,13,CSPSIQGIDETFF,TGCAGTCCATCAATACAGGGGATAGATGAGACTTTCTTT
NA,NA,TRBJ2-2,TRBV28,16,CATPPGRGRNTGELFF,TGTGCCACCCCCCCCGGGAGGGGGCGGAACACCGGGGAGCTGTTTTTT
NA,NA,TRBJ1-1,TRBV6-6,13,CACNRGPNTETFF,TGTGCCTGCAATAGGGGCCCGAACACTGAAACTTTCTTT
NA,NA,TRBJ1-1,TRBV6-2/TRBV6-3,17,CASNPRGGFFGYTEAFF,TGTGCCAGCAATCCCCGAGGTGGGTTTTTTGGATATACTGAAGCTTTCTTT
NA,NA,TRBJ2-6,TRBV10-2,15,CASSYTSSGTNVLTF,TGCGCTAGCAGTTACACCTCCTCTGGGACCAACGTCCTGACTTTC
TRBD2,NA,TRBJ2-7,TRBV29-1,13,CSVAGTKGYEQYF,TGCAGCGTAGCCGGGACTAAGGGCTACGAGCAGTACTTC
NA,NA,TRBJ1-3,TRBV7-2,18,CASSLARVNSQSGNTIYF,TGTGCCAGCAGCTTAGCGCGTGTAAACAGTCAGTCTGGAAACACCATATATTTT
NA,NA,TRBJ2-7,TRBV4-1,13,CASSQELPYDQYF,TGCGCCAGCAGCCAAGAGTTGCCTTACGACCAGTACTTC
TRBD2,NA,TRBJ2-7,TRBV28,14,CASTRTSVGYEQYF,TGTGCCAGCACCCGGACTAGCGTGGGATACGAGCAATACTTC
NA,many,TRBJ1-5,TRBV2,15,CASSAQFGSNQPQHF,TGTGCCAGCAGCGCACAATTCGGAAGCAATCAGCCCCAGCATTTT
NA,NA,TRBJ1-2,TRBV11-2,13,CARSTTGLSGYTF,TGTGCCAGAAGCACTACAGGGCTCTCTGGCTACACCTTC
NA,NA,TRBJ2-3,TRBV12-3/TRBV12-4,18,CASSPGLQKGTQADTQYF,TGTGCCAGCAGTCCCGGCCTGCAGAAGGGTACTCAGGCAGATACGCAGTATTTT
NA,few,TRBJ1-3,TRBV28,14,CASSQARTGNTIYF,TGTGCCAGCAGTCAGGCCCGCACAGGAAACACCATATATTTT
TRBD2,few,TRBJ2-1,TRBV2,16,CASSAGGGFSYNEQFF,TGTGCCAGCAGTGCCGGCGGGGGGTTCTCCTACAATGAGCAGTTCTTC
NA,NA,TRBJ1-5,TRBV6-2/TRBV6-3,13,CVGSIGTNQPQHF,TGTGTCGGCAGTATCGGGACCAATCAGCCCCAGCATTTT
NA,NA,TRBJ1-4,TRBV5-5,13,CARSLDLSEKLFF,TGTGCCAGGAGCTTGGACCTGTCTGAGAAACTGTTTTTT
NA,NA,TRBJ2-7,TRBV28,13,CASSSAVAYKQYF,TGTGCCAGCAGTTCAGCGGTCGCCTACAAGCAGTACTTC
NA,NA,TRBJ2-7,TRBV29-1,13,CNIAPDSTDEQYF,TGCAACATTGCCCCGGACAGTACGGACGAGCAGTACTTC
NA,NA,TRBJ1-4,TRBV29-1,13,CSATGFGHEKLFF,TGCAGCGCCACAGGGTTCGGGCATGAAAAACTGTTTTTT
NA,NA,TRBJ2-6,TRBV4-3,16,CARSSDSGGGANVLTF,TGCGCCAGGAGTTCAGACTCCGGGGGTGGGGCCAACGTCCTGACTTTC
TRBD1,NA,TRBJ2-4,TRBV18,16,CASSPLQGARKNIQYF,TGTGCCAGCTCACCACTCCAGGGGGCGCGAAAAAACATTCAGTACTTC
TRBD1,NA,TRBJ2-6,TRBV4-3,15,CACGQGTAGANVLTF,TGCGCCTGCGGCCAAGGGACAGCTGGGGCCAACGTCCTGACTTTC
TRBD2,many,TRBJ2-7,TRBV20-1,15,CSAGLPGGLSYEQYF,TGCAGTGCTGGGTTACCGGGAGGCCTTTCCTACGAGCAGTACTTC
TRBD1,NA,TRBJ1-1,TRBV4-1,15,CASSHAQGAKAEAFF,TGCGCCAGTAGCCATGCACAGGGGGCGAAGGCTGAAGCTTTCTTT
TRBD1,NA,TRBJ2-3,TRBV12-3/TRBV12-4,16,CASSSIGTGATDMQYF,TGTGCCAGCAGTTCAATCGGGACAGGGGCCACAGATATGCAGTATTTT
NA,NA,TRBJ2-5,TRBV10-1,13,CASSNTGDETQYF,TGCGCCAGCAGTAACACAGGAGATGAGACCCAGTACTTC
NA,NA,TRBJ2-7,TRBV29-1,13,CIVVGQPPYEQYF,TGCATCGTTGTTGGACAGCCCCCCTACGAGCAGTACTTC
NA,few,TRBJ2-1,TRBV11-1,13,CASSLRQYNEQFF,TGTGCCAGCAGCCTGAGACAGTACAATGAGCAGTTCTTC
NA,NA,TRBJ2-6,TRBV12-3/TRBV12-4,14,CACRISSGANVLTF,TGTGCCTGTAGGATAAGCTCTGGGGCCAACGTCCTGACTTTC
NA,NA,TRBJ2-2,TRBV11-2,16,CASSLVLVVHTGELFF,TGTGCTAGCAGCTTAGTATTGGTGGTGCACACCGGGGAGCTGTTTTTT
TRBD1,NA,TRBJ2-7,TRBV12-3/TRBV12-4,14,CASSVTGGSYELYF,TGTGCCAGCAGTGTCACAGGGGGCTCCTACGAGCTGTACTTC
NA,NA,TRBJ1-2,TRBV4-1,15,CASSQEESENRDYAF,TGCGCCAGCAGCCAAGAGGAGTCAGAGAACAGGGACTACGCCTTC
TRBD1,NA,TRBJ1-2,TRBV11-2,15,CASSLELGQGYGYTF,TGTGCCAGCAGCTTAGAGTTGGGACAGGGCTATGGCTACACCTTC
NA,NA,TRBJ1-6,TRBV6-5,16,CASRDPNFREYSPLLF,TGTGCCAGCAGAGACCCAAACTTCAGGGAATATTCACCCCTCCTCTTT
NA,NA,TRBJ2-7,TRBV6-6,15,CASSRQTRGDCEQYF,TGTGCCAGCAGTCGCCAGACAAGGGGCGACTGCGAGCAGTACTTC
NA,once,TRBJ2-2,TRBV10-2,21,CASSESYRGGLGQSKTRELFF,TGCGCCAGCAGTGAGTCGTATAGGGGGGGTCTAGGACAGTCGAAAACCAGGGAGCTGTTTTTT
TRBD2,NA,TRBJ2-2,TRBV11-1,17,CASGPRLAGESTGELSF,TGTGCCAGCGGTCCGCGACTAGCGGGAGAATCCACCGGGGAGCTGTCTTTT
TRBD2,many,TRBJ2-3,TRBV28,14,CASSFLAGTDTQYF,TGTGCCAGCAGTTTTCTAGCGGGGACAGATACGCAGTATTTT
NA,NA,TRBJ2-5,TRBV4-3,15,CTSGQDHRDVETQYF,TGCACCAGTGGCCAAGATCATCGGGATGTGGAGACCCAGTACTTC
NA,NA,TRBJ2-7,TRBV7-9,17,CASNLAGPRQGSYEQYF,TGTGCCAGCAACTTAGCGGGGCCCCGACAGGGTTCCTACGAGCAGTACTTC
TRBD1,few,TRBJ1-5,TRBV7-2,13,CASSPQGDQPQHF,TGTGCCAGCAGCCCCCAGGGGGATCAGCCCCAGCATTTT
NA,few,TRBJ2-6,TRBV11-2,14,CACSNQSGVNVLTF,TGTGCCTGCAGCAACCAGTCTGGGGTCAACGTCCTGACTTTC
TRBD2,NA,TRBJ2-1,TRBV4-3,17,CASSQASGLAGRNEQFF,TGCGCCAGCAGCCAAGCATCGGGACTAGCGGGGAGGAATGAGCAGTTCTTC
NA,many,TRBJ2-1,TRBV20-1,13,CSARAHMNSEQFF,TGCAGTGCTAGAGCTCATATGAACAGTGAGCAGTTCTTC
TRBD1,NA,TRBJ2-5,TRBV29-1,16,CGVEGARDSEQDTQYF,TGCGGCGTTGAAGGGGCCCGGGACAGCGAGCAAGATACCCAGTACTTC
TRBD1,medium-sized,TRBJ2-7,TRBV11-1,16,CASSLAGQGGSYEQYF,TGTGCCAGCAGCTTAGCGGGACAGGGAGGGTCCTACGAGCAGTACTTC
TRBD2,NA,TRBJ2-1,TRBV6-2/TRBV6-3,17,CVSSPPHRAGGEGEQFF,TGTGTCAGCAGCCCACCCCATCGAGCGGGAGGAGAGGGTGAGCAGTTCTTC
TRBD2,NA,TRBJ2-7,TRBV7-2,15,CSSSLWLAGGYVQYF,TGTTCCAGCAGCTTATGGCTAGCGGGAGGCTACGTGCAGTACTTC